A single sample gave rise to the 8 T cell receptor beta chains below, sequenced in a study of T cells expressing NK-cell markers. With the 5' RACE reads reprocessed, TCRdb shows one record per CDR3 protein and no DNA. The table for this sample gives a few hundred thousand distinct CDR3 sequences. Sequencing was done on a sample of blood T cells: a sorted CD56 or NKG2C T cell subset, CD4+ or CD8+ T cells, or bulk PBMC T cells (not recorded which). The receptors come from a woman aged 50 to 60 in good health.

The chain has TRBV3-1 and TRBJ2-1. This CDR3 comprises 13 residues. Germline assignment: CDR1 LGHDT and CDR2 YNNKEL (reference sequence). CDR3: CASSQVFDNEQFF.

CDR3 residues: CASSKRGQMGDQPQHF. The rearrangement links TRBV19 to TRBJ1-5; TCRdb outputs TRBD1, but without DNA this stays unchecked. Per germline, CDR1 LNHDA and CDR2 SQIVND (reference sequence). The CDR3 loop spans 16 amino acids.

The V call is TRBV28, the J call TRBJ1-2; the D call of TRBD1 rests on TCRdb alone, since no DNA is present to check it. In germline, CDR1 is MDHEN, CDR2 SYDVKM. CDR3 length: 14 residues. The CDR3 sequence is CASIEMDRDYGYTF.

The rearrangement links TRBV12-5 to TRBJ2-5; with no DNA, the TCRdb D assignment of TRBD1 cannot be verified. The CDR3 runs to 14 residues. Looked up from germline, CDR1 is LGHNT and CDR2 is FRNRAP. CDR3 residues: CASGLRGGRETQYF.

The chain employs TRBV6-2 or TRBV6-3 and TRBJ2-3; TCRdb's D call of TRBD2 is untestable without DNA. This CDR3 contains 13 residues. Germline V gene lookup returns CDR1 MNHEY and CDR2 SVGEGT. The CDR3 here is CASSPPREDTQYF.

The chain uses TRBV6-1 and TRBJ2-5; there is no DNA to check the TCRdb D call of TRBD1. Germline CDR1 and CDR2: MNHNS and SASEGT. This CDR3 contains 14 residues. CDR3: CASAWTRGSETQYF.

The rearrangement links TRBV19 to TRBJ1-5; absent DNA, TCRdb's TRBD1 call cannot be checked. The CDR3 totals 14 residues. Germline V CDR1 and CDR2: LNHDA, SQIVND (reference sequence). CDR3 protein: CASEDRVGNQPQHF.

CDR3 region: CASSGRSGPQHF. The V call is TRBV12-3 or TRBV12-4, the J call TRBJ1-5. The CDR3 consists of 12 residues.